Listed below are T cell receptor beta chains from one sample, sequenced in a study of T cell changes during pregnancy in multiple sclerosis. Using immunoSEQ multiplex PCR, the repertoire was profiled, and TCRdb retains in-frame clones only, with some absent. The top ten hold more than 0.8% of the sample, which has tens of thousands of clones, approximately 92% seen once. Material: peripheral blood, obtained in the first trimester of pregnancy. Receptor source: a female donor with multiple sclerosis, enrolled in a pregnancy study. Both conserved end residues are part of each CDR3. D genes are given only for firm matches. Size values are once, few and many counts, or a class for expanded clones, and some rows have none.

TRBJ2-1 NA TRBV6-6 NA CASGFSLRGPYNEQFF TGTGCCAGCGGGTTTTCCCTCAGGGGCCCCTACAATGAGCAGTTCTTC
TRBJ2-5 NA TRBV7-2 NA CASTRGGQETQYF TGTGCCAGCACCCGAGGGGGCCAAGAGACCCAGTACTTC
TRBJ2-7 TRBD2 TRBV7-2 NA CASSRTSGSPSYEQYF TGTGCCAGCAGCCGGACTAGCGGGTCACCCTCCTACGAGCAGTACTTC
TRBJ2-1 TRBD2 TRBV4-3 NA CASSQDLNGGAYEQFF TGCGCCAGCAGCCAAGATCTAAACGGGGGGGCATATGAGCAGTTCTTC
TRBJ2-3 TRBD2 TRBV11-2 NA CASSLGTSGGASTDTQYF TGTGCCAGCAGCTTAGGGACTAGCGGGGGGGCTAGCACAGATACGCAGTATTTT
TRBJ1-5 NA TRBV18 once CASSPGAGNQPQHF TGTGCCAGCTCACCAGGGGCAGGCAATCAGCCCCAGCATTTT
TRBJ2-1 TRBD1 TRBV4-1 NA CASTGTGGEQFF TGCGCCAGCACGGGGACAGGAGGTGAGCAGTTCTTC
TRBJ1-2 NA TRBV7-9 NA CASSHGQNYGYTF TGTGCCAGCAGCCACGGACAGAACTATGGCTACACCTTC
TRBJ2-7 NA TRBV20-1 NA CSASSSYEQYF TGCAGTGCTAGCAGTTCCTACGAGCAGTACTTC
TRBJ2-2 NA TRBV11-2 NA CASSLARGELFF TGTGCCAGCAGCTTAGCCCGCGGGGAGCTGTTTTTT
TRBJ1-5 NA TRBV19 NA CASSIGTGKSNQPQHF TGTGCCAGTAGTATAGGTACAGGGAAGAGCAATCAGCCCCAGCATTTT
TRBJ1-4 NA TRBV18 few CASWCTGCEKLFF TGTGCCAGCTGGTGCACAGGCTGTGAAAAACTGTTTTTT
TRBJ2-7 NA TRBV2 NA CASKLYEQYF TGTGCCAGCAAATTATACGAGCAGTACTTC
TRBJ2-2 TRBD2 TRBV7-2 once CASSQRGGGTGELFF TGTGCCAGCAGCCAGCGGGGGGGCGGGACCGGGGAGCTGTTTTTT
TRBJ2-5 TRBD2 TRBV10-2 NA CASKGLAGGWRETQYF TGCGCCAGCAAGGGACTAGCGGGAGGGTGGAGAGAGACCCAGTACTTC
TRBJ2-1 NA TRBV4-1 NA CASSQFSGMNEQFF TGCGCCAGCAGCCAATTTTCAGGGATGAATGAGCAGTTCTTC
TRBJ2-3 NA TRBV11-3 once CASSQGRSDTQYF TGTGCCAGCAGCCAGGGGCGGAGCGATACGCAGTATTTT
TRBJ1-2 NA TRBV19 NA CASKEGPANYGYTF TGTGCCAGTAAAGAGGGCCCAGCTAACTATGGCTACACCTTC
TRBJ2-7 TRBD2 TRBV9 NA CASSVDPRGGTSYEQYF TGTGCCAGCAGCGTAGACCCCCGGGGGGGGACGTCCTACGAGCAGTACTTC
TRBJ2-2 NA TRBV20-1 NA CSARVRGELFF TGCAGTGCTAGAGTCCGGGGGGAGCTGTTTTTT
TRBJ1-5 NA TRBV19 few CASQGWGQPQHF TGTGCCAGCCAGGGGTGGGGTCAGCCCCAGCATTTT
TRBJ1-4 TRBD1 TRBV19 NA CASSTTGARTNEKLFF TGTGCCAGTAGTACAACAGGGGCGCGTACTAATGAAAAACTGTTTTTT
TRBJ2-7 TRBD2 TRBV28 NA CASGSGEEIYEQYF TGTGCCAGCGGAAGCGGGGAAGAGATCTACGAGCAGTACTTC
TRBJ1-3 TRBD1 TRBV30 once CAWTIGAGTGAGNTIYF TGTGCCTGGACCATCGGGGCCGGGACAGGCGCTGGAAACACCATATATTTT
TRBJ2-1 NA TRBV5-1 NA CASSFYPDEQFF TGCGCCAGCAGCTTTTATCCCGATGAGCAGTTCTTC
TRBJ2-2 NA TRBV13 NA CASSLIANTGELFF TGTGCCAGCAGCTTAATAGCGAACACCGGGGAGCTGTTTTTT
TRBJ1-6 TRBD1 TRBV30 NA CAFQSGAGGSPLHF TGTGCCTTTCAGTCTGGGGCAGGGGGTTCACCCCTCCACTTT
TRBJ2-4 TRBD2 TRBV4-3 NA CASSQVRSGEAKNIQYF TGCGCCAGCAGCCAAGTTCGGAGCGGGGAAGCCAAAAACATTCAGTACTTC
TRBJ1-1 NA TRBV9 NA CASSPAGEWTEAFF TGTGCCAGCAGCCCAGCGGGGGAGTGGACTGAAGCTTTCTTT
TRBJ1-2 NA TRBV5-6 NA CASSPGGVWYGYTF TGTGCCAGCAGCCCCGGCGGGGTATGGTATGGCTACACCTTC
TRBJ2-3 NA TRBV18 NA CASSPTGSDTQYF TGTGCCAGCTCACCCACCGGGAGTGATACGCAGTATTTT
TRBJ1-2 TRBD1 TRBV28 NA CASSLLGQAGGYTF TGTGCCAGCAGTTTATTGGGACAGGCGGGTGGCTACACCTTC
TRBJ1-2 NA TRBV29-1 NA CSVGGRGADGYTF TGCAGCGTTGGGGGGCGGGGGGCCGATGGCTACACCTTC
TRBJ2-5 NA TRBV20-1 NA CSASREETQYF TGCAGTGCTAGCAGGGAAGAGACCCAGTACTTC
TRBJ2-7 NA TRBV7-9 NA CASSLLGRDNEQYF TGTGCCAGCAGCTTATTGGGCAGGGACAACGAGCAGTACTTC
TRBJ2-3 NA TRBV2 NA CARTQGTTDTQYF TGTGCCAGGACACAGGGAACCACAGATACGCAGTATTTT
TRBJ2-7 TRBD1 TRBV7-2 NA CASSLGDRGYEQYF TGTGCCAGCAGCTTGGGGGACAGGGGCTACGAGCAGTACTTC
TRBJ2-1 TRBD2 TRBV28 NA CASSPMTSGRFYNEQFF TGTGCCAGCAGTCCAATGACTAGCGGGAGATTTTACAATGAGCAGTTCTTC
TRBJ2-3 NA TRBV18 NA CASSPNWGADTQYF TGTGCCAGCTCACCGAATTGGGGCGCAGATACGCAGTATTTT
TRBJ2-5 TRBD1 TRBV10-3 NA CAISERGTEKETQYF TGTGCCATCAGTGAGAGGGGGACAGAGAAAGAGACCCAGTACTTC
TRBJ2-5 TRBD2 TRBV14 NA CASSLRGGEVTQYF TGTGCCAGCAGCTTACGGGGGGGCGAGGTGACCCAGTACTTC
TRBJ2-1 NA TRBV27 NA CASSFQQAGNEQFF TGTGCCAGCAGTTTTCAGCAGGCGGGCAATGAGCAGTTCTTC
TRBJ1-2 TRBD1 TRBV4-1 NA CASSQVDRGNNGYTF TGCGCCAGCAGCCAAGTGGACAGGGGTAATAATGGCTACACCTTC
TRBJ2-7 NA TRBV28 NA CASSLIGGVSYEQYF TGTGCCAGCAGTTTAATAGGAGGAGTCTCCTACGAGCAGTACTTC
TRBJ2-5 NA TRBV18 NA CASSPTRVSGTQYF TGTGCCAGCTCCCCCACACGGGTGAGCGGGACCCAGTACTTC
TRBJ1-2 NA TRBV7-8 NA CASSPSQQMIPGSGYTF TGTGCCAGCAGCCCCTCACAACAGATGATTCCGGGAAGTGGCTACACCTTC
TRBJ2-5 NA TRBV9 NA CASSSARYTETQYF TGTGCCAGCAGCTCGGCGAGGTATACAGAGACCCAGTACTTC
TRBJ2-1 TRBD1 TRBV7-8 NA CASSRTGYYNEQFF TGTGCCAGCAGCCGGACAGGGTATTACAATGAGCAGTTCTTC
TRBJ2-1 NA TRBV5-1 NA CASSLKTATGQFF TGCGCCAGCAGCTTGAAAACCGCAACTGGGCAGTTCTTC
TRBJ2-7 TRBD1 TRBV5-4 NA CASSLPGQGNTYEQYF TGTGCCAGCAGCTTACCAGGACAGGGAAATACCTACGAGCAGTACTTC
TRBJ2-1 TRBD2 TRBV7-9 NA CASSLSGRAFNEQFF TGTGCCAGCAGCTTAAGTGGGAGGGCCTTCAATGAGCAGTTCTTC
TRBJ2-7 NA TRBV12-2 once CARICETYEQYF TGTGCAAGAATATGCGAAACCTACGAGCAGTACTTC
TRBJ1-2 TRBD1 TRBV11-1 NA CASSLTGGYGYTF TGTGCCAGCAGCTTGACAGGGGGCTATGGCTACACCTTC